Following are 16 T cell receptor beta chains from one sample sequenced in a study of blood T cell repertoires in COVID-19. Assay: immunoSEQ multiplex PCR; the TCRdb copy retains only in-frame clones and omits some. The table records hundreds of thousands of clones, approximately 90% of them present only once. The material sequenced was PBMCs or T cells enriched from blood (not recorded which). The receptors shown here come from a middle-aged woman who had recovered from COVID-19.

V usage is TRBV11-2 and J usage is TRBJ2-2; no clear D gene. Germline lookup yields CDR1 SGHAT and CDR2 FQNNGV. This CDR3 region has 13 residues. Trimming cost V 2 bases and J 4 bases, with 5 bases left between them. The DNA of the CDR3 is TGTGCCAGCAGCTTACAGGTCACCGGGGAGCTGTTTTTT. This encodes CASSLQVTGELFF.

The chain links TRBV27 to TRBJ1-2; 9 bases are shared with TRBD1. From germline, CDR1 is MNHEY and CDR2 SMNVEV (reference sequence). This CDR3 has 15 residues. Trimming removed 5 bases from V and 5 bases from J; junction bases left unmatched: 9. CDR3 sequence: CASSPTGTGYYGYTF. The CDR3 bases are TGTGCCAGCAGTCCTACCGGGACAGGGTATTATGGCTACACCTTC.

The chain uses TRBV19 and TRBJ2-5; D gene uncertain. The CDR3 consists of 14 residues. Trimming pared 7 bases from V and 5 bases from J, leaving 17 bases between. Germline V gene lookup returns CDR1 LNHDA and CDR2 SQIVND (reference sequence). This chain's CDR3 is CASKPGLEAETQYF. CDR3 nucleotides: TGTGCCAGTAAGCCGGGTCTAGAGGCGGAGACCCAGTACTTC.

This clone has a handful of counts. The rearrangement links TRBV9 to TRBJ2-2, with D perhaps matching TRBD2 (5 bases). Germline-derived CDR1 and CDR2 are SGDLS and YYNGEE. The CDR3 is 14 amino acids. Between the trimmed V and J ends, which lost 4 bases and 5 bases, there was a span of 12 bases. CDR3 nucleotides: TGTGCCAGCAGCCCCCGAAGGACTACCGGGGAGCTGTTTTTT. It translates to CASSPRRTTGELFF.

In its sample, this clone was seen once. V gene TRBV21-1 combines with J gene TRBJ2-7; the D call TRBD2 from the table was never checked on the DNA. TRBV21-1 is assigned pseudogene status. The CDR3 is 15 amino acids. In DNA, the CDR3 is TGTGCCAGCAGCAAAAAGTCTCCCGAGAAGAGCGAGCAGTACTTC. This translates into CASSKKSPEKSEQYF.

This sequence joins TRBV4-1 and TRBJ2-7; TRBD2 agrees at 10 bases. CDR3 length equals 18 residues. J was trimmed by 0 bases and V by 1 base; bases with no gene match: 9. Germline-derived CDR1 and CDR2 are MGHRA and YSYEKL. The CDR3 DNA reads TGCGCCAGCAGCCAAGTTATCAGCCCTAGCGGGAGCTCCTACGAGCAGTACTTC. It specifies CASSQVISPSGSSYEQYF.

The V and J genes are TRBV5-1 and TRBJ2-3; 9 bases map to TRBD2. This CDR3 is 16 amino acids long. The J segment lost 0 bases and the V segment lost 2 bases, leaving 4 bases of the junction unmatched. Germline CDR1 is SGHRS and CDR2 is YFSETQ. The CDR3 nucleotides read TGCGCCAGCAGCTTTAGACTAGCGGCTAGCACAGATACGCAGTATTTT. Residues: CASSFRLAASTDTQYF.

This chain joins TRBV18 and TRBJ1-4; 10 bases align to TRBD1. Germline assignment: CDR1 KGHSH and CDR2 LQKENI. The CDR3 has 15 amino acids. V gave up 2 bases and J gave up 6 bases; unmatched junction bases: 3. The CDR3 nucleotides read TGTGCCAGCTCACCAAAGACAGGGGGCGATGAAAAACTGTTTTTT. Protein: CASSPKTGGDEKLFF. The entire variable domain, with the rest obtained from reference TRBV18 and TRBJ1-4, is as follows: NAGVMQNPRHLVRRRGQEARLRCSPMKGHSHVYWYRQLPEEGLKFMVYLQKENIIDESGMPKERFSAEFPKEGPSILRIQQVVRGDSAAYFCASSPKTGGDEKLFFGSGTQLSVL.

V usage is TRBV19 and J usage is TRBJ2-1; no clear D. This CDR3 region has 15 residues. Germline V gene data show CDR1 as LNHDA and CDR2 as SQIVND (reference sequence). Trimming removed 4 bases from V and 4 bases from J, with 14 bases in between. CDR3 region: CASSTTWKTYNEQFF. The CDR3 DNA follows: TGTGCCAGTAGTACGACCTGGAAGACTTACAATGAGCAGTTCTTC.

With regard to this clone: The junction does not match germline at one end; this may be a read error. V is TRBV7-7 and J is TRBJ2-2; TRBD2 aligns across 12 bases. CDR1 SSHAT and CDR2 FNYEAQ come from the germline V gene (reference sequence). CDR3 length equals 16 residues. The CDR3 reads CASSPTSGRGTGELFF. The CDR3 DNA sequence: TGTGCTAGCAGCCCGACTAGCGGGAGAGGGACCGGGGAGCTGTTTTTT. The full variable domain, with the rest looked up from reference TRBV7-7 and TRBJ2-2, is GAGVSQSPRYKVTKRGQDVTLRCDPISSHATLYWYQQALGQGPEFLTYFNYEAQPDKSGLPSDRFSAERPEGSISTLTIQRTEQRDSAMYRCASSPTSGRGTGELFFGEGSRLTVL.

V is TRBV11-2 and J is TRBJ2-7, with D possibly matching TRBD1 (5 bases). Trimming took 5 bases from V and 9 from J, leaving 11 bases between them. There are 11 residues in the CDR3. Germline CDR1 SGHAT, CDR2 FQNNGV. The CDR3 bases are TGTGCCAGCAGCGCAGGGAAGAGGCAGTACTTC. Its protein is CASSAGKRQYF.

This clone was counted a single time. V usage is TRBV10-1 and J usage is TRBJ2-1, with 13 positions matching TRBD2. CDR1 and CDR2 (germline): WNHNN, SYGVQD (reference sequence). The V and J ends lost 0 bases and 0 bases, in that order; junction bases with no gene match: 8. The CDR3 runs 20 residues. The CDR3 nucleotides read TGCGCCAGCAGTGAGTCCGGACTAGCGGGGGCCTTTAGCTCCTACAATGAGCAGTTCTTC. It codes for CASSESGLAGAFSSYNEQFF.

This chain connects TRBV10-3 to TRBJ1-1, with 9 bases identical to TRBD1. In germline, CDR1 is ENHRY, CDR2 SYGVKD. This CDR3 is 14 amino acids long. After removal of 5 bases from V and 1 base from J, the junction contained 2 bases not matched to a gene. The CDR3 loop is CAISWDRENTEAFF. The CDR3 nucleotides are TGTGCCATCAGTTGGGACAGGGAGAACACTGAAGCTTTCTTT.

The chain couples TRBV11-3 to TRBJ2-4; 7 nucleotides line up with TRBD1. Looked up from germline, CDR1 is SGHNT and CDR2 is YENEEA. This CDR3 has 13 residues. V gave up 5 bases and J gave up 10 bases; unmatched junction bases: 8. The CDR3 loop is CASSPLQQGIQYF. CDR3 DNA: TGTGCCAGCAGCCCTCTGCAACAGGGGATTCAGTACTTC.

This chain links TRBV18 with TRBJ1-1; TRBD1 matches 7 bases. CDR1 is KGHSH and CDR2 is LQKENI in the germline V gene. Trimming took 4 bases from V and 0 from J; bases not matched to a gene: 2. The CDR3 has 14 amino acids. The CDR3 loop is CASSLTGLNTEAFF. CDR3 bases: TGTGCCAGCTCACTGACAGGGCTGAACACTGAAGCTTTCTTT.

The CDR3 bases are TGTGCCAGCAGCTTAGACAGGATCTCCTACAATGAGCAGTTCTTC. It is translated as CASSLDRISYNEQFF. The V call is TRBV7-8, the J call TRBJ2-1; D is perhaps TRBD1 (5 bases). Trimming took off 1 base at V and 0 bases at J, with 7 bases between the two ends. The length of the CDR3 is 15 residues. CDR1 is SGHVS and CDR2 is FQNEAQ in the germline V gene.